This TCR beta chain was found in a study of blood T cell repertoires in COVID-19. Study at large: COVID-19 samples, acute and convalescent, were from the United States, Italy and Spain. PBMCs, B-cell-depleted T cells, or T cells provided the cDNA or gDNA that made up the material.

Trimming took off 5 bases at V and 3 bases at J, with 11 bases between the two ends. CDR3 length equals 14 residues. CDR1 is SGHTA, CDR2 FQGNSA, per germline. Authors' data handling: Nucleated cell number was recorded as an estimate derived from reference gene primer amplification. Assay used: immunoSEQ multiplex PCR; TCRdb lists only in-frame clones, some missing. The V and J calls and the clone size are those of that table, but D and trimming were determined from the DNA. Altogether fewer than 250,000 clones are present, 88% being singletons, with the ten largest covering 2.7%. The chain combines TRBV7-2 with TRBJ1-5; TRBD1 is a possible D gene (6 bases). Sequenced input: peripheral blood. The sequence was obtained from a woman between 55 and 75 years old with acute or convalescent COVID-19. As DNA, the CDR3 is TGTGCCAGCAGCCCCGACAGGCACAATCAGCCCCAGCATTTT. Its translation: CASSPDRHNQPQHF.